This TCR beta chain was documented in a study of T cell responses to AZD1222 COVID-19 vaccine. The table lists this clone with a few counts. Its antigen is still unknown. At one end, the junction sequence differs from germline, possibly due to a read error. Per germline, CDR1 SGDLS and CDR2 YYNGEE. CDR3 size: 13 residues. Here immunoSEQ multiplex PCR was the method, and the copy in TCRdb shows in-frame clones only, minus some. The table includes 110,000 or so clones, more than 70% detected once. Study results and limitations: The study found Spike-specific TCR breadth and depth rose after two AZD1222 doses. Researchers took repertoire samples only after the peak T cell response had come. CD4 TCRs linked to vaccination spanned spike, dominating at 160-218 and 743-854.

Sequenced material: peripheral blood, taken 28 days after the second AZD1222 dose. This clonotype was obtained from an adult who received the AZD1222 COVID-19 vaccine. The chain links TRBV9 to TRBJ1-6; D call uncertain. CDR3 residues: CASSVDGSGNISF. The CDR3 bases are TGTGCCAGCAGCGTAGATGGGTCGGGAAACATTTCTTTT.